Below, 20 T cell receptor beta chains from the same sample are listed, as sequenced in a study of T-cell memory formation after mild COVID-19. TCRdb re-analysed the 5' RACE reads in MiXCR, keeping a single row per CDR3 protein. The sample has a few hundred thousand distinct CDR3 sequences; roughly 21% are singletons. Source material: PBMCs or a T cell subset sorted from them (not recorded which). The receptors were gathered from an adult woman who had mild COVID-19 (a few samples of this study predate the infection). Cell type and time point are not known.

The CDR3 DNA sequence: TGTGCCAGCAGCTTGGCTAGCGGGGCCGGGGAGCTGTTTTTT. This sequence encodes CASSLASGAGELFF. The chain combines TRBV7-3 with TRBJ2-2, with 9 bases that match TRBD2. Germline V gene data show CDR1 as SGHTA and CDR2 as FQGTGA. The V gene end was trimmed by 3 bases and the J gene end by 6 bases; junction bases not matched to a gene: 2. This CDR3 contains 14 residues.

There are many counts of this clonotype. This rearrangement joins TRBV12-3 or TRBV12-4 to TRBJ1-5; no clear D gene. This CDR3 is built from 14 residues. The V and J ends lost 4 bases and 0 bases respectively, with 7 bases between them. The CDR3 DNA follows: TGTGCCAGCAGTTCCTCTTATAGCAATCAGCCCCAGCATTTT. This translates into CASSSSYSNQPQHF.

The chain uses TRBV20-1 and TRBJ2-5; D not resolved. V lost 7 bases and J 4 bases, leaving 19 bases between the germline ends. Germline lookup yields CDR1 DFQATT and CDR2 SNEGSKA (reference sequence). The CDR3 covers 14 residues. The CDR3 region is CSVTDPPWGETQYF. The CDR3 coding sequence is TGCAGTGTAACTGACCCACCCTGGGGAGAGACCCAGTACTTC.

This chain connects TRBV4-2 to TRBJ2-7; perhaps TRBD2 as D (5 bases). Trimming cost V 2 bases and J 3 bases, with 17 bases left between them. Germline lookup yields CDR1 LGHNA and CDR2 YNFKEQ. The CDR3 contains 16 residues. Here the CDR3 DNA reads TGTGCCAGCAGCCAAATGAGGGTTCTCGACAACTACGAGCAGTACTTC. It yields the protein CASSQMRVLDNYEQYF.

The chain recombines TRBV25-1 with TRBJ2-4, with 13 bases fitting TRBD2. This CDR3 has 13 amino acids. With V trimmed by 7 bases and J by 13 bases, 7 bases remained unmatched. CDR1 and CDR2 (germline): MGHDK, SYGVNS. The CDR3 reads CASTYGLAGVQYF. The CDR3, as DNA: TGTGCCAGCACTTACGGACTAGCGGGAGTCCAGTACTTC.

V and J are TRBV30 and TRBJ1-1; D is unclear. The V gene's germline CDR1 is GTSNPN and CDR2 SVGIG (reference sequence). V gave up 0 bases and J gave up 3 bases, with 8 bases separating them. The CDR3 length is 13 residues. In DNA, the CDR3 is TGTGCCTGGAGTGTTTCGCTTTACACTGAAGCTTTCTTT. Residues: CAWSVSLYTEAFF. Full variable domain (remainder filled in from reference TRBV30 and TRBJ1-1): SQTIHQWPATLVQPVGSPLSLECTVEGTSNPNLYWYRQAAGRGLQLLFYSVGIGQISSEVPQNLSASRPQDRQFILSSKKLLLSDSGFYLCAWSVSLYTEAFFGQGTRLTVV.

CDR3 nucleotide sequence: TGTGCCAGCAGTTACTCGGCAGGGAAAGGCTACACCTTC. Its protein is CASSYSAGKGYTF. The rearrangement uses TRBV6-2 or TRBV6-3 and TRBJ1-2; TRBD1 is a possible D gene (5 bases). In germline, CDR1 is MNHEY, CDR2 SVGEGT. Trimming stripped 0 bases from V and 8 bases from J, with 10 bases between. CDR3 length: 13 residues.

The chain couples TRBV5-1 to TRBJ1-2; 8 bases fit TRBD1. Germline-derived CDR1 and CDR2 are SGHRS and YFSETQ. CDR3 size: 14 residues. The ends lost 0 bases at V and 6 bases at J; junction bases unmatched: 4. The CDR3 nucleotides read TGCGCCAGCAGCTTGGGGACAGGGAGCCATGGCTACACCTTC. This translates into CASSLGTGSHGYTF. Filled out from reference TRBV5-1 and TRBJ1-2, the complete variable domain reads KAGVTQTPRYLIKTRGQQVTLSCSPISGHRSVSWYQQTPGQGLQFLFEYFSETQRNKGNFPGRFSGRQFSNSRSEMNVSTLELGDSALYLCASSLGTGSHGYTFGSGTRLTVV.

The chain employs TRBV6-1 and TRBJ2-7; D possibly matches TRBD1 or TRBD2 (5 bases each). V lost 3 bases, J lost 0 bases, and 12 bases lay in between. Per germline, CDR1 MNHNS and CDR2 SASEGT. This CDR3 spans 15 amino acids. The CDR3 DNA sequence: TGTGCCAGCAGTGATCCGGCAGGGAGCTCCTACGAGCAGTACTTC. Its protein product is CASSDPAGSSYEQYF.

This chain connects TRBV6-5 to TRBJ1-1; weak D call: TRBD1 (5 bases). Germline V CDR1 and CDR2: MNHEY, SVGAGI. The CDR3 totals 15 residues. V lost 5 bases and J 4 bases, leaving 17 bases between the germline ends. Here the CDR3 DNA reads TGTGCCAGCAGTCCCCTCCCGGGGGTACGCACTGAAGCTTTCTTT. It codes for CASSPLPGVRTEAFF.

In its sample, this clonotype was seen a few times. The rearrangement joins TRBV30 to TRBJ2-2; possibly TRBD1 or TRBD2 for D (5 bases each). CDR1 GTSNPN and CDR2 SVGIG come from the germline V gene (reference sequence). The CDR3 consists of 13 residues. V was cut by 2 bases and J by 7 bases, with 11 bases left in between. CDR3 sequence: CAWSLGVGGELFF. The CDR3 region has the DNA TGTGCCTGGAGTTTGGGGGTAGGCGGGGAGCTGTTTTTT.

This clonotype was detected many times. This sequence joins TRBV27 and TRBJ1-6; a possible D gene is TRBD1 (6 bases). There are 14 residues in the CDR3. V lost 3 bases and J 6 bases, leaving 9 bases between the germline ends. In germline, CDR1 is MNHEY, CDR2 SMNVEV (reference sequence). Here the CDR3 reads CASSFLQGNSPLHF. CDR3 in DNA: TGTGCCAGCAGTTTCTTACAGGGTAATTCACCCCTCCACTTT.

The rearrangement joins TRBV7-2 to TRBJ1-1, with D possibly TRBD1 on 5 matching bases. V gave up 2 bases and J gave up 1 base, with 11 bases separating them. The CDR3 is 15 residues long. Germline V gives CDR1 SGHTA, CDR2 FQGNSA. The CDR3 sequence is CASSLMSGWNTEAFF. Here the CDR3 DNA reads TGTGCCAGCAGCTTAATGTCAGGGTGGAACACTGAAGCTTTCTTT.

The DNA for the CDR3 is TGTGCCAGCAGCTTATTTTCTGAAGCTTTCTTT. Its translation is CASSLFSEAFF. The gene calls are TRBV11-2 and TRBJ1-1; unclear D gene. The CDR3 loop spans 11 amino acids. Germline values: CDR1 SGHAT, CDR2 FQNNGV. Deletions cut 2 bases from V and 6 bases from J, with 4 bases between.

This clonotype has just a few counts. V gene TRBV5-5 combines with J gene TRBJ2-2; D gene ambiguous. V lost 2 bases and J lost 6, with 8 bases in between. CDR1 is SGHKS, CDR2 YYEKEE, per germline (reference sequence). This CDR3 comprises 13 residues. The CDR3 here is CASSFSASGELFF. The CDR3 DNA reads TGTGCCAGCAGCTTCTCGGCATCCGGGGAGCTGTTTTTT.

This clonotype was observed many times. The CDR3 DNA sequence: TGTGCCAGCAGCGCTTCTCACACCTTCAGGACAGGGGGAGGCACAGATACGCAGTATTTT. This translates into CASSASHTFRTGGGTDTQYF. The genes are TRBV5-5 and TRBJ2-3, with 10 bases identical to TRBD1. The CDR3 extends over 20 amino acids. Germline CDR1 and CDR2: SGHKS and YYEKEE (reference sequence). V lost 4 bases and J lost 1; bases outside the gene matches: 18.

The chain employs TRBV2 and TRBJ1-5, with 7 bases identical to TRBD1. Germline CDR1 and CDR2: SNHLY and FYNNEI. V lost 5 bases, J lost 0 bases, and 4 bases stayed unmatched. The CDR3 covers 15 residues. The CDR3 DNA reads TGTGCCAGCAGTCACAGGGGATATAGCAATCAGCCCCAGCATTTT. Encoded protein: CASSHRGYSNQPQHF.

This CDR3 is CSARPDTEAFF. The CDR3 nucleotides are TGCAGTGCTAGACCCGACACTGAAGCTTTCTTT. The chain carries TRBV20-1 and TRBJ1-1; D gene uncertain. Germline CDR1 and CDR2: DFQATT and SNEGSKA (reference sequence). V dropped 2 bases and J dropped 3 bases, with 4 bases sitting between them. The CDR3 is 11 residues long.

This clonotype has ten or more counts. This chain links TRBV7-2 with TRBJ2-5; the D call may be TRBD1 or TRBD2 (7 bases each). The V and J ends lost 1 base and 1 base respectively, with 13 bases between them. Germline V CDR1 and CDR2: SGHTA, FQGNSA. The CDR3 totals 16 residues. In DNA, the CDR3 is TGTGCCAGCAGCTTAGGGCAGGGGGGGTCCCAAGAGACCCAGTACTTC. It codes for CASSLGQGGSQETQYF.

This chain joins TRBV7-8 and TRBJ2-2; D tentatively fits TRBD1 or TRBD2 (6 bases each). The V gene lost 1 base and the J gene lost 7 bases, with 13 bases spanning the gap. CDR3 length equals 15 residues. Germline V gene data show CDR1 as SGHVS and CDR2 as FQNEAQ. The CDR3: CASSLESGGHGELFF. Here the CDR3 DNA reads TGTGCCAGCAGCTTAGAATCCGGGGGCCACGGGGAGCTGTTTTTT.